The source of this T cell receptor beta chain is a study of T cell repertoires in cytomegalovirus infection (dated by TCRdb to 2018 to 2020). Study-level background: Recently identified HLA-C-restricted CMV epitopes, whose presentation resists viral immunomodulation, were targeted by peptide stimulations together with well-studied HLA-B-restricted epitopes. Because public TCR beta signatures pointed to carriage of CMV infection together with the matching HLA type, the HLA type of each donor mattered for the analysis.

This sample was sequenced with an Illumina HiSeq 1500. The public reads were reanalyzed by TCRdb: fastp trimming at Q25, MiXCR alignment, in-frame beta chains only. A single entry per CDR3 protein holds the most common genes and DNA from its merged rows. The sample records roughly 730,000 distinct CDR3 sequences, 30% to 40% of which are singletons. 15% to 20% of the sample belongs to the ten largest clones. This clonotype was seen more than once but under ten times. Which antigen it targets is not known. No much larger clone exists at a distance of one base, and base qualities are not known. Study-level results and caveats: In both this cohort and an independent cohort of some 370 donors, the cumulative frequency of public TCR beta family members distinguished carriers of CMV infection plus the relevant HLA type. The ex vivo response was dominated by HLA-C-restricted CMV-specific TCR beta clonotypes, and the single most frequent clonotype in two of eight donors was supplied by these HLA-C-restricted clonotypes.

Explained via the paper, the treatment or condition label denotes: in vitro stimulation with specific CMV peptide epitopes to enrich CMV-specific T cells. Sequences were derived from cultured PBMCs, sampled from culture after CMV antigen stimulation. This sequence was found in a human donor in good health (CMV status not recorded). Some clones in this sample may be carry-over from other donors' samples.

The CDR3 corresponds to CASSPPANTGELFF. The nucleotide sequence reads as follows: TGTGCCAGCAGCCCTCCCGCGAACACCGGGGAGCTGTTTTTT. The rearranged chain carries TRBV7-2 and TRBJ2-2; no confident D gene assignment can be made. The CDR3 goes from the cysteine to the phenylalanine over 14 residues. Here the CDR3 DNA is all that survives: 42 bases in frame from base 1. The germline V gene provides CDR1 SGHTA and CDR2 FQGNSA. Trimming at the junction amounts to 5 bases on V and 0 bases on J, and the germline ends lie 7 bases apart.